This record looks at one T cell receptor beta chain sequence and its context. There is no known antigen for this receptor. No much larger clone exists at a distance of one base, and base qualities are not known. TCRbeta CDR3 regions were amplified from genomic DNA using the immunoSEQ Assay, a bias-controlled multiplex PCR. In the paper's pipeline: Within the assay, amplification of reference gene primers was used to estimate how many nucleated cells each sample contained. To quantify the absolute abundance of each unique TCRbeta CDR3 rearrangement, sequence reads were collapsed and filtered. Productive Simpson clonality was computed per sample as the square root of Simpson's diversity index over productive rearrangements. Sourced from immuneACCESS, this table was stored by TCRdb with only in-frame sequences that have V and J called. A share of the clones is absent; for the studies checked, an unresolved V gene accounts for under half, and the remainder has no known explanation. V, J and clone size reflect that table, while D and trimming were determined from the DNA. The sample yields roughly 140,000 clones; around 84% were counted once. The ten top clones hold around 40% of the sample.

These data come from a study of blood T cell repertoires in COVID-19 (dated by TCRdb to 2020 to 2021). General notes on the study: Samples covering the acute and convalescent phases of COVID-19 were provided by collaborators in the United States, Italy and Spain. The material from the prospective study consisted of cDNA or gDNA derived from T cells, B-cell-depleted T cells, or PBMCs. Subjects who had been exposed to COVID-19, were actively infected with it, or had recovered from it provided the deeply sampled blood TCRbeta repertoires that made up the dataset. The repertoires were released in a freely available public database meant as a resource for research on the immune response to SARS-CoV-2. Samples came from the ongoing ImmuneRACE study (first 160 participants) plus 1,254 subjects from 6 global collaborators. Sample metadata almost always included a de-identified subject ID, COVID-19 status, age in years and sex. Where HLA class I and class II types were available, the types were taken from metadata supplied by the sample provider, not from assay-based typing. The investigation overall reported the following: How much clinical and demographic metadata was included differed by source and by participant, and the metadata was provided uncurated.

Looking up the germline V gene (reference sequence) yields CDR1 SGHNT and CDR2 YYREEE. The CDR3 holds 13 amino acids from the cysteine to the phenylalanine. The DNA shown is the 39-base CDR3, in frame from base 1. The germline V and J ends show losses of 3 bases and 8 bases respectively, and no gene match explains 6 bases of the junction. Collaborating institutions collected whole blood in K2EDTA tubes following their own protocols. For TCRbeta analysis, collaborators shipped samples in one of three forms: frozen whole blood, isolated PBMCs, or DNA extracted from either of those sample types. This receptor was identified in a human donor in a cohort sampled during active COVID-19. The material sequenced was peripheral blood. This chain is built from TRBV5-4 and TRBJ2-3; TRBD1 aligns with 7 central bases. CDR3 sequence: CASSSYDRVTQYF. In nucleotides, the sequence is TGTGCCAGCAGCTCCTATGACAGGGTTACGCAGTATTTT.